One T cell receptor beta chain is described in this entry. The antigen is not known. This sample is part of a study of early T cells in non-severe SARS-CoV-2 infection. Unique molecular identifiers were added to individual cDNA molecules. MiXCR, run by TCRdb on the 5' RACE reads, gives a single entry per CDR3 protein. The repertoire holds under 60,000 distinct CDR3 sequences, with around 10% as singletons. Whole-study results and caveats: VDJdb matching, biased toward anti-spike CD8 responses, missed private and CD4 specificities.

The V end lost 0 bases, the J end lost 1 base, and 13 bases lay between the germline ends. The CDR3 contains 16 residues. Germline lookup yields CDR1 SGHRS and CDR2 YFSETQ. Here the sequenced sample was whole blood, taken at baseline. The chain employs TRBV5-1 and TRBJ1-2, with D unclear. This clonotype was sampled from an adult who was a healthcare worker with PCR-confirmed SARS-CoV-2 infection or an uninfected control (not recorded which). CDR3 coding DNA: TGCGCCAGCAGCTTGGAGTCGCGGCAGATTAACTATGGCTACACCTTC. It encodes CASSLESRQINYGYTF.